The 30 T cell receptor beta chains given below trace back to one sample, sequenced in a study of shared clonotypes between healthy human individuals. The repertoire was sequenced with immunoSEQ multiplex PCR; TCRdb's copy has only in-frame clones and lacks some. The sample contains fewer than 100,000 clones, 67% of which appear only once. Sequenced: memory CD8+ T cells sorted from blood. Subset of the sample: CD45RO+ cells pooled with CCR7-negative TemRA cells. All receptors come from a man aged 30 to 45 in good health.

The sample holds one count of this clone. The rearrangement joins TRBV30 to TRBJ2-7; TRBD1 might be the D (6 bases). V lost 2 bases to trimming and J lost 2 bases, with 7 bases between them. In germline, CDR1 is GTSNPN, CDR2 SVGIG (reference sequence). This CDR3 contains 12 residues. The CDR3 spells CAWSSGAYEQYF. In DNA, the CDR3 is TGTGCCTGGAGTTCAGGGGCCTACGAGCAGTACTTC.

Notes on this clone: This likely stems from a read error, as it lies one base from a far larger clone. The V gene is TRBV2, the J gene TRBJ2-6, with unresolved D. The ends were cut back, 3 bases at V and 0 bases at J, with 3 bases in the middle. Germline-derived CDR1 and CDR2 are SNHLY and FYNNEI. This CDR3 contains 14 residues. CDR3 nucleotides: TGTGCCAGCAGTGACCCCTCTGGGGCCAACGTCCTGACTTTC. Encoded protein: CASSDPSGANVLTF.

This chain links TRBV7-9 with TRBJ2-3; 10 bases line up with TRBD2. The CDR3 runs to 17 residues. Losses at the gene ends were 1 base for V and 3 bases for J; bases not matched to a gene: 7. Germline lookup yields CDR1 SEHNR and CDR2 FQNEAQ (reference sequence). Here the CDR3 DNA reads TGTGCCAGCAGCTTAGTGTCTAGCGGGAGTGGGACAGATACGCAGTATTTT. This gives the protein CASSLVSSGSGTDTQYF.

The gene calls are TRBV6-1 and TRBJ2-1, with D perhaps TRBD1 or TRBD2 (5 bases each). V lost 2 bases to trimming and J lost 6 bases, with 14 bases between them. Germline CDR1 and CDR2: MNHNS and SASEGT. This CDR3 is built from 15 residues. The CDR3 reads CASSELGTVLNEQFF. The CDR3 DNA is TGTGCCAGCAGTGAACTAGGGACCGTTCTCAATGAGCAGTTCTTC.

The V and J genes are TRBV5-4 and TRBJ2-7, with 12 bases that match TRBD2. Unmatched junction bases numbered 1, after V lost 2 bases and J lost 7 bases. CDR3 length: 13 residues. CDR1 is SGHNT and CDR2 is YYREEE in the germline V gene (reference sequence). CDR3 loop: CASSFGLAGEQYF. DNA of the CDR3: TGTGCCAGCAGCTTTGGACTAGCGGGAGAGCAGTACTTC.

The chain joins TRBV19 to TRBJ2-7; 10 bases align to TRBD2. Germline CDR1 LNHDA, CDR2 SQIVND (reference sequence). The CDR3 is 16 residues long. V trimming: 5 bases; J trimming: 5 bases; junction bases outside the gene matches: 12. As DNA, the CDR3 is TGTGCCAGTAGTGGTCGACTAGCGGGCCGTCCTGACGAGCAGTACTTC. It encodes CASSGRLAGRPDEQYF. The variable domain in full, completed from reference TRBV19 and TRBJ2-7, reads DGGITQSPKYLFRKEGQNVTLSCEQNLNHDAMYWYRQDPGQGLRLIYYSQIVNDFQKGDIAEGYSVSREKKESFPLTVTSAQKNPTAFYLCASSGRLAGRPDEQYFGPGTRLTVT.

The V call is TRBV7-2, the J call TRBJ1-2, with D perhaps matching TRBD1 (6 bases). The CDR3 loop spans 16 amino acids. CDR1 is SGHTA and CDR2 is FQGNSA in the germline V gene. V was trimmed by 2 bases and J by 5 bases, leaving 18 bases between them. CDR3 residues: CASSLISGRGFYGYTF. The CDR3 nucleotides read TGTGCCAGCAGCTTAATATCGGGCAGGGGTTTTTATGGCTACACCTTC.

In its sample, this clone was seen once. The chain links TRBV25-1 to TRBJ2-2; perhaps TRBD2 as D (5 bases). The CDR3 length is 13 residues. From germline, CDR1 is MGHDK and CDR2 SYGVNS. V lost 1 base to trimming and J lost 6 bases, with 6 bases between them. The CDR3 reads CASSESGSGELFF. For the CDR3, the DNA is TGTGCCAGCAGTGAATCGGGGTCCGGGGAGCTGTTTTTT. Complete variable domain (other parts from reference TRBV25-1 and TRBJ2-2): EADIYQTPRYLVIGTGKKITLECSQTMGHDKMYWYQQDPGMELHLIHYSYGVNSTEKGDLSSESTVSRIRTEHFPLTLESARPSHTSQYLCASSESGSGELFFGEGSRLTVL.

CDR3 in DNA: TGTGCCAGCAGTTCTAAGACTAGCGTGCCGGCCAATGAGCAGTTCTTC. Translated, it gives CASSSKTSVPANEQFF. V usage is TRBV27 and J usage is TRBJ2-1, with 8 bases lining up with TRBD2. This CDR3 has 16 amino acids. V was clipped by 4 bases and J by 6 bases; unmatched bases: 11. CDR1 MNHEY and CDR2 SMNVEV come from the germline V gene (reference sequence).

Notes on this clone: One junction end does not reproduce the germline sequence, and a read error may be involved. The chain couples TRBV5-5 to TRBJ2-7; D gene unclear. Germline V gene lookup returns CDR1 SGHKS and CDR2 YYEKEE (reference sequence). This CDR3 has 17 residues. The CDR3 reads CASSQETATQISYEQYF. DNA of the CDR3: TGCGCCAGCAGCCAAGAGACTGCGACCCAGATTAGCTACGAGCAGTACTTC.

This chain uses TRBV13 with TRBJ1-2, with D possibly being TRBD1 (5 bases). The CDR3 is 14 residues long. Per the germline V gene, CDR1 is PRHDT and CDR2 is FYEKMQ (reference sequence). With 2 bases removed from V and 8 bases from J, the gap between germline ends came to 15 bases. CDR3 amino acids: CASSLKGPGVGYTF. The CDR3 DNA is TGTGCCAGCAGCTTAAAGGGGCCAGGAGTAGGCTACACCTTC.

The rearrangement joins TRBV7-9 to TRBJ1-3; 7 nucleotides align to TRBD1. Trimming took 4 bases from V and 4 from J; bases not matched to a gene: 10. Germline V gene data show CDR1 as SEHNR and CDR2 as FQNEAQ (reference sequence). CDR3 size: 16 residues. The CDR3 nucleotides are TGTGCCAGCAGCTCGCCGACAGGGTATTCCGGAAACACCATATATTTT. This codes for CASSSPTGYSGNTIYF.

The chain uses TRBV9 and TRBJ2-3; D is possibly TRBD1 or TRBD2 (5 bases each). Germline V gives CDR1 SGDLS, CDR2 YYNGEE. The CDR3 spans 15 residues. V lost 2 bases, J lost 2 bases, and 12 bases lay in between. The chain's CDR3 is CASSVSGRTTDTQYF. The CDR3 DNA reads TGTGCCAGCAGCGTCTCGGGACGGACCACAGATACGCAGTATTTT.

This chain joins TRBV18 and TRBJ2-3; D gene ambiguous. Germline CDR1 and CDR2: KGHSH and LQKENI. V was cut by 3 bases and J by 4 bases, with 8 bases left in between. This CDR3 contains 13 residues. Here the CDR3 reads CASSPRTSDTQYF. In DNA form, the CDR3 reads TGTGCCAGCTCACCGAGAACATCAGATACGCAGTATTTT.

A remark on this clone: An end of the junction does not agree with germline; a read error may underlie this. This chain links TRBV7-7 with TRBJ2-6, with D unresolved. Per germline, CDR1 SSHAT and CDR2 FNYEAQ (reference sequence). The CDR3 contains 15 residues. CDR3 bases: TGTGCTAGCAGCTTCGACAACTCTGGGGCCAACGTCCTGACTTTC. Translation gives CASSFDNSGANVLTF.

This chain uses TRBV7-2 with TRBJ2-7; D might be TRBD2 (7 bases). Deletions cut 2 bases from V and 2 bases from J, with 16 bases between. There are 16 residues in the CDR3. CDR1 SGHTA and CDR2 FQGNSA come from the germline V gene. CDR3 sequence: CASSLSLGGRAYEQYF. The CDR3 bases are TGTGCCAGCAGCTTATCCCTAGGGGGGAGGGCCTACGAGCAGTACTTC.

The chain is built from TRBV27 and TRBJ2-7, with D unclear. Trimming left V 5 bases short and J 2 bases short, with 16 bases between. CDR3 length: 15 residues. Looked up from germline, CDR1 is MNHEY and CDR2 is SMNVEV (reference sequence). The CDR3 protein is CASSIAASGAYEQYF. The DNA of the CDR3 is TGTGCCAGCAGTATAGCCGCGTCGGGTGCCTACGAGCAGTACTTC.

V is TRBV6-6 and J is TRBJ2-7; 8 nucleotides agree with TRBD1. This CDR3 contains 15 residues. V shed 6 bases, J shed 2 bases, and the junction held 9 bases outside the gene matches. The germline V gene encodes CDR1 MNHNY and CDR2 SVGAGI (reference sequence). CDR3 in DNA: TGTGCCAGCAGCCCGGACAGGGAACCACCCTACGAGCAGTACTTC. Amino acid sequence: CASSPDREPPYEQYF.

This clone was detected a few times. The chain joins TRBV19 to TRBJ1-1; D perhaps matches TRBD1 (5 bases). This CDR3 is built from 17 residues. V lost 6 bases, J lost 0 bases, and 20 bases lay in between. Germline V gives CDR1 LNHDA, CDR2 SQIVND (reference sequence). The CDR3 region has the DNA TGTGCCAGTAGCCTAGTAGGGGAGGCAACCATGAACACTGAAGCTTTCTTT. Protein: CASSLVGEATMNTEAFF.

With respect to this clone: The sample has other DNA sequences that encode this CDR3 too. The chain carries TRBV29-1 and TRBJ1-1; D remains unclear. V lost 5 bases to trimming and J lost 0 bases, with 7 bases between them. This CDR3 contains 12 residues. Germline CDR1 and CDR2: SQVTM and ANQGSEA. CDR3 bases: TGCAGCGTTCGTCCCATGAACACTGAAGCTTTCTTT. This gives the protein CSVRPMNTEAFF.

This clone was observed a single time. The rearrangement links TRBV2 to TRBJ2-7; 9 positions match TRBD1. Germline V gene data show CDR1 as SNHLY and CDR2 as FYNNEI. This CDR3 spans 16 amino acids. The V and J ends lost 10 bases and 1 base, in that order; junction bases with no gene match: 14. As DNA, the CDR3 is TGTGCCACCACCCTTGGGACAGGGAGAGTATCCTACGAGCAGTACTTC. This encodes CATTLGTGRVSYEQYF.

This clone appeared a few times. CDR3 region: CASSEGQGITEAFF. CDR3 DNA sequence: TGTGCCAGCAGTGAGGGCCAGGGGATAACTGAAGCTTTCTTT. The V call is TRBV25-1, the J call TRBJ1-1; D might be TRBD1 (6 bases). V was pared by 3 bases and J by 5 bases, with 13 bases between. The CDR3 is 14 residues long. Germline CDR1 reads MGHDK; CDR2 reads SYGVNS. The full variable domain, rest sourced from reference TRBV25-1 and TRBJ1-1, is EADIYQTPRYLVIGTGKKITLECSQTMGHDKMYWYQQDPGMELHLIHYSYGVNSTEKGDLSSESTVSRIRTEHFPLTLESARPSHTSQYLCASSEGQGITEAFFGQGTRLTVV.

A note on this clone: This is likely an artifact of a read error, given a far larger clone one base away. The V and J genes are TRBV14 and TRBJ2-7, with no clear D. Looked up from germline, CDR1 is SGHDN and CDR2 is FVKESK. This CDR3 has 11 residues. V dropped 1 base and J dropped 2 bases, with 0 bases sitting between them. The CDR3 region has the DNA TGTGCCAGCAGCCAAGCCTACGAGCAGTACTTC. It specifies CASSQAYEQYF.

This clone was observed once. A much larger clone lies one base from this, so it may be a read error. The V gene is TRBV7-8, the J gene TRBJ2-3; 7 nucleotides match TRBD2. The trim removed 3 bases at V and 1 base at J, leaving 4 bases unmatched. This CDR3 spans 15 amino acids. Germline values: CDR1 SGHVS, CDR2 FQNEAQ. CDR3 DNA: TGTGCCAGCAGCTTTGACAGCGGGGGCACAGATACGCAGTATTTT. It codes for CASSFDSGGTDTQYF.

The chain uses TRBV28 and TRBJ1-2, with D possibly being TRBD1 (6 bases). The CDR3 extends over 15 amino acids. Looked up from germline, CDR1 is MDHEN and CDR2 is SYDVKM. Trimming stripped 7 bases from V and 6 bases from J, with 21 bases between. In DNA, the CDR3 is TGTGCCAGCATCGAGGCGGGGGCGCTCCCCAATGGCTACACCTTC. Translating gives CASIEAGALPNGYTF.

The rearrangement uses TRBV19 and TRBJ1-2; perhaps TRBD1 as D (5 bases). Germline CDR1 LNHDA, CDR2 SQIVND (reference sequence). Trimming stripped 4 bases from V and 3 bases from J, with 6 bases between. This CDR3 is built from 12 residues. This CDR3 reads CASSRGDYGYTF. In DNA form, the CDR3 reads TGTGCCAGTAGTAGGGGGGACTATGGCTACACCTTC.

The V and J genes are TRBV10-3 and TRBJ1-3; 7 nucleotides match TRBD1. V dropped 5 bases and J dropped 3; count of bases not matched to a gene: 4. The CDR3 contains 14 residues. In germline, CDR1 is ENHRY, CDR2 SYGVKD. The CDR3 loop is CAISNRDSGNTIYF. CDR3 sequence (DNA): TGTGCCATCAGTAACCGGGACAGTGGAAACACCATATATTTT.

The genes are TRBV6-1 and TRBJ2-7; 8 nucleotides align to TRBD1. The CDR3 sequence is 14 residues long. V shed 2 bases, J shed 6 bases, and the junction held 6 bases outside the gene matches. Looked up from germline, CDR1 is MNHNS and CDR2 is SASEGT. DNA for the CDR3: TGTGCCAGCAGTGAAAAGGGCAGGGGGCGCGAGCAGTACTTC. As protein: CASSEKGRGREQYF.

The gene calls are TRBV2 and TRBJ1-2; D is undetermined. This CDR3 is built from 11 residues. The V end was cut by 6 bases, the J end by 4 bases, with 6 bases between. Germline lookup yields CDR1 SNHLY and CDR2 FYNNEI. The CDR3, as DNA: TGTGCCAGCAGGATGGGCTATGGCTACACCTTC. Its protein product is CASRMGYGYTF.

The V and J genes are TRBV28 and TRBJ1-2, with D perhaps matching TRBD1 (5 bases). V shed 3 bases and J shed 8 bases, with 13 bases lying between them. CDR3 length equals 13 residues. CDR1 is MDHEN, CDR2 SYDVKM, per germline. The CDR3 is CASSLQVGPGYTF. CDR3 DNA: TGTGCCAGCAGTTTGCAGGTGGGACCCGGCTACACCTTC.